The next 2 T cell receptor beta chains were all read from a single sample in a study of blood T cell repertoires in COVID-19. TCRdb keeps only in-frame clones here, not all; method: immunoSEQ multiplex PCR. The table shows 200,000 to 300,000 clones, with over 75% occurring only once. Sequencing was performed on PBMCs or T cells enriched from blood (not recorded which). These receptors were obtained from a woman aged 40 to 55 who had been exposed to COVID-19.

This clone has more than one count but fewer than ten. The V gene is TRBV19, the J gene TRBJ2-5; 8 bases are shared with TRBD1. CDR3 size: 15 residues. The junction had 9 bases not matched to a gene; V was cut back by 4 bases and J by 5 bases. From germline, CDR1 is LNHDA and CDR2 SQIVND (reference sequence). The CDR3 nucleotides are TGTGCCAGTAGTACCCGACGGACAGGGTTGGAGACCCAGTACTTC. As protein: CASSTRRTGLETQYF.

The chain links TRBV5-8 to TRBJ2-5, with D maybe TRBD2 (7 bases). The CDR3 has 14 amino acids. The germline CDR1 and CDR2 sequences are SGHTS and YDEGEE. V was shortened by 6 bases and J by 1 base, with 13 bases between the two germline ends. The CDR3 coding sequence is TGTGCCAGCACCTTCGCGGGGGCCCAAGAGACCCAGTACTTC. This encodes CASTFAGAQETQYF.